Each of the 10 T cell receptor beta chains below was sequenced from the same sample in a study of T-cell memory formation after mild COVID-19. TCRdb reanalysed the 5' RACE reads using MiXCR and keeps one entry per CDR3 protein. Of 450,000 or so distinct CDR3 sequences in the sample, approximately 23% were seen once. What was sequenced was PBMCs or a T cell subset sorted from them (not recorded which). Source of these receptors: an adult woman who had mild COVID-19 (a few samples of this study predate the infection). Cell type and time point are not known.

This clonotype appeared many times. The chain carries TRBV28 and TRBJ1-3, with a possible D match to TRBD1 (6 bases). Trimming took off 1 base at V and 3 bases at J, with 19 bases between the two ends. CDR1 is MDHEN, CDR2 SYDVKM, per germline. The CDR3 loop spans 18 amino acids. The CDR3 nucleotides are TGTGCCAGCAGTTTATCCACAGGGCTAGGTTCACTTGGAAACACCATATATTTT. This translates into CASSLSTGLGSLGNTIYF.

This clonotype was counted only a few times. This chain uses TRBV4-2 with TRBJ1-1; 7 bases align to TRBD1. With V trimmed by 0 bases and J by 0 bases, 7 bases remained unmatched. This CDR3 is 17 amino acids long. Germline values: CDR1 LGHNA, CDR2 YNFKEQ. The CDR3 bases are TGTGCCAGCAGCCAAGATTCAGCCAGGGGGGTGAACACTGAAGCTTTCTTT. It specifies CASSQDSARGVNTEAFF.

Written as DNA, the CDR3 is TGTGCCAGCAGTCGTGGTAGCGGGGGGCGTGGGCAGTATTTT. As protein: CASSRGSGGRGQYF. This rearrangement joins TRBV6-5 to TRBJ2-3; 10 bases are a match to TRBD2. Trimming at V came to 5 bases and at J to 11 bases, leaving 10 bases not matched to a gene. The germline CDR1 and CDR2 sequences are MNHEY and SVGAGI. The CDR3 is made up of 14 amino acids.

This clonotype was detected a few times. The V and J genes are TRBV15 and TRBJ2-1, with 9 bases lining up with TRBD1. CDR3 size: 14 residues. In germline, CDR1 is LNHNV, CDR2 YYDKDF (reference sequence). Unmatched junction bases numbered 2, after V lost 3 bases and J lost 5 bases. CDR3 coding DNA: TGTGCCACCAGCAGGGACAGGGGTCACAATGAGCAGTTCTTC. It translates to CATSRDRGHNEQFF.

This chain connects TRBV11-3 to TRBJ2-7, with D perhaps matching TRBD1 or TRBD2 (5 bases each). Germline V lookup: CDR1 SGHNT, CDR2 YENEEA. The CDR3 has 14 amino acids. The germline V and J ends were trimmed by 5 bases and 3 bases, with 14 bases remaining between them. The CDR3 nucleotides are TGTGCCAGCAGCACCCGAGGGGTGGGCTACGAGCAGTACTTC. It encodes CASSTRGVGYEQYF.

This chain connects TRBV2 to TRBJ2-2; 7 bases are shared with TRBD2. Germline V CDR1 and CDR2: SNHLY, FYNNEI. J gave up 4 bases and V 5 bases, and 10 bases lay outside the gene matches. The CDR3 extends over 16 amino acids. As DNA, the CDR3 is TGTGCCAGCAGTTCTAAAGGGAGGGTTAGCACCGGGGAGCTGTTTTTT. Residues: CASSSKGRVSTGELFF.

In this sample, this clonotype turned up a few times. The chain couples TRBV12-3 or TRBV12-4 to TRBJ1-1; 7 bases line up with TRBD1. CDR3 length: 14 residues. The J segment lost 4 bases and the V segment lost 5 bases, leaving 7 bases of the junction unmatched. The CDR3 DNA reads TGTGCCAGCAGTCCCTCAGGGGGGAGCACTGAAGCTTTCTTT. Amino acid sequence: CASSPSGGSTEAFF.

The V gene is TRBV20-1, the J gene TRBJ1-1; 10 positions agree with TRBD1. The CDR3 runs 14 residues. With V trimmed by 4 bases and J by 3 bases, 5 bases remained unmatched. CDR1 is DFQATT, CDR2 SNEGSKA, per germline (reference sequence). The CDR3: CSANPTGGHTEAFF. The CDR3 coding sequence is TGCAGTGCTAACCCGACAGGGGGCCACACTGAAGCTTTCTTT.

The CDR3 nucleotides are TGTGCCAGCAGCTTAAGACTAGCGCAAACCGGGGAGCTGTTTTTT. It codes for CASSLRLAQTGELFF. The rearrangement links TRBV7-6 to TRBJ2-2, with 8 bases lining up with TRBD2. Germline assignment: CDR1 SGHVS and CDR2 FNYEAQ. The V gene end was trimmed by 2 bases and the J gene end by 5 bases; junction bases not matched to a gene: 4. The CDR3 spans 15 residues.

The genes are TRBV5-1 and TRBJ2-3, with 7 bases aligning to TRBD1. V was clipped by 5 bases and J by 5 bases; unmatched bases: 8. The germline gives CDR1 SGHRS, CDR2 YFSETQ. This CDR3 is built from 14 residues. The CDR3 region has the DNA TGCGCCAGCAGGAGGGGGCAGAATGGAGATACGCAGTATTTT. It codes for CASRRGQNGDTQYF.